This T cell receptor beta chain was captured by sequencing in a study of long-term antiretroviral therapy in people with HIV. Researchers report immunoSEQ v3.0 was run at survey level. Here immunoSEQ multiplex PCR was the method, and the copy in TCRdb shows in-frame clones only, minus some. The data show some 20,000 clones, under 90% seen once. Sequencing was performed on unsorted PBMCs, taken 2.3 to 2.5 years after starting antiretroviral therapy. The receptor's source is a man aged 35-49 years with HIV.

The CDR3 coding sequence is TGTGCCAGCGAGCGGGGGGCCCTCGAGACCCAGTACTTC. It encodes CASERGALETQYF. The J gene is TRBJ2-5, the V gene TRBV6-1; TRBD2 matches 9 bases. J lost 5 bases, V lost 8 bases, and 6 bases had no gene match. The CDR3 runs to 13 residues. Germline V CDR1 and CDR2: MNHNS, SASEGT.